What follows is one T cell receptor beta chain and its context. The source of the sample is a study of blood T cell repertoires in COVID-19. Study summary: The origin of the acute and convalescent COVID-19 samples was the United States, Italy and Spain. Sample material is recorded as cDNA or gDNA derived from T cells, B-cell-depleted T cells, or PBMCs.

In the original workflow: Amplification with reference gene primers provided the estimates of nucleated cell counts. Measured with immunoSEQ multiplex PCR; TCRdb has only the in-frame clones, and not every one. For V, J and clone size, that table is used; D and trimming come from the DNA. The data show roughly 71,000 clones, roughly 85% seen once. Trimming at V came to 0 bases and at J to 5 bases, leaving 3 bases not matched to a gene. Per the germline V gene, CDR1 is SEHNR and CDR2 is FQNEAQ (reference sequence). The CDR3 extends over 14 amino acids. The receptor comes from a man aged 30 to 45 with acute or convalescent COVID-19. Material: peripheral blood. The chain is built from TRBV7-9 and TRBJ1-1; TRBD1 matches 7 bases. Here the CDR3 reads CASSLATGKTEAFF. The CDR3 DNA reads TGTGCCAGCAGCTTAGCGACAGGGAAAACTGAAGCTTTCTTT.